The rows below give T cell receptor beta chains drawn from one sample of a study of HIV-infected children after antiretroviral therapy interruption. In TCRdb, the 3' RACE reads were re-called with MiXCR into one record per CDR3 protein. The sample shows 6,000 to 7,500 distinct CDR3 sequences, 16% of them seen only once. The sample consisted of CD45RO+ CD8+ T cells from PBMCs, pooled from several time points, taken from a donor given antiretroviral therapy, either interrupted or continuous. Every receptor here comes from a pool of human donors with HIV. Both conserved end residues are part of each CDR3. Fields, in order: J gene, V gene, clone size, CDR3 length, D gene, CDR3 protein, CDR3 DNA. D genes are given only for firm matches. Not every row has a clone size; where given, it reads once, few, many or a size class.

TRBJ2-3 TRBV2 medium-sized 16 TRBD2 CASSEMGLAVADTQYF TGTGCCAGCAGTGAGATGGGACTAGCGGTAGCAGATACGCAGTATTTT
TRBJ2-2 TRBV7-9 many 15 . CASSQDGGSFGELFF TGTGCCAGCAGCCAAGATGGAGGGTCTTTCGGGGAGCTGTTTTTT
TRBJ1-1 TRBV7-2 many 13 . CASSYDRNTEAFF TGTGCCAGCAGCTATGACAGGAACACTGAAGCTTTCTTT
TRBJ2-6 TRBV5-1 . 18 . CASGETRTPLSGANVLTF TGCGCCAGCGGAGAAACGAGGACACCACTCTCTGGGGCCAACGTCCTGACTTTC
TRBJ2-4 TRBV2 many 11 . CASTAKDIQYF TGTGCCAGCACCGCGAAAGACATTCAGTACTTC
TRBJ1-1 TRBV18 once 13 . CASSPKGNTEAFF TGTGCCAGCTCACCAAAGGGGAACACTGAAGCTTTCTTT
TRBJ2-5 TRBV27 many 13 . CASIDWVGETQYF TGTGCCAGCATTGACTGGGTCGGGGAGACCCAGTACTTC
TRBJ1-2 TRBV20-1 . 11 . CSARSFGGYTF TGCAGTGCTAGATCTTTTGGCGGCTACACCTTC
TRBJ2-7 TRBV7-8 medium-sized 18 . CASSRNPKITDSYYEQYF TGTGCCAGCAGCCGAAACCCGAAAATTACTGACAGCTACTACGAGCAGTACTTC
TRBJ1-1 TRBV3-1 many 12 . CASSQESIEAFF TGTGCCAGCAGCCAAGAGAGTATTGAAGCTTTCTTT
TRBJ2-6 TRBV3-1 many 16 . CASSQDRGFPLCVLTF TGTGCCAGCAGCCAAGATAGGGGGTTCCCCCTTTGCGTCCTGACTTTC
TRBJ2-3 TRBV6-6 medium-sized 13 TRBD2 CASSTGRSDTQYF TGTGCCAGCAGTACCGGGAGGTCAGATACGCAGTATTTT
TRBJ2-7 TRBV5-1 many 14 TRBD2 CASTVASGVYEQYF TGCGCCAGCACAGTGGCTAGCGGTGTCTACGAGCAGTACTTC
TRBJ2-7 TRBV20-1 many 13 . CSATTSPAYEQYF TGCAGTGCTACTACATCGCCTGCCTACGAGCAGTACTTC
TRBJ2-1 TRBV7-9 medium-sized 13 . CASSLGLVNEQFF TGTGCCAGCAGCTTAGGGCTAGTCAATGAGCAGTTCTTC
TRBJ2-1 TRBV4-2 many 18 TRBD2 CASSQVVSGTSGGLEQFF TGTGCCAGCAGCCAAGTAGTGTCGGGGACTAGCGGGGGGCTGGAGCAGTTCTTC
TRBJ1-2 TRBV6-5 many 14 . CASSLLGPIYGYTF TGTGCCAGCAGTCTCCTGGGACCGATTTATGGCTACACCTTC
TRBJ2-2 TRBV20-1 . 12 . CSVWMGTGELFF TGCAGTGTGTGGATGGGCACCGGGGAGCTGTTTTTT
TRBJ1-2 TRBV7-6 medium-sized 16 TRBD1 CASSQGQGLVIRGYTF TGTGCCAGCAGCCAGGGACAGGGCTTGGTGATTCGTGGCTACACCTTC
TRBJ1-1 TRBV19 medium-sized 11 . CASCVNTEAFF TGTGCCAGTTGCGTGAACACTGAAGCTTTCTTT
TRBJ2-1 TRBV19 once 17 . CASSGDRRRSSYNEQFF TGTGCCAGTAGTGGTGACAGGCGACGCAGCTCCTACAATGAGCAGTTCTTC
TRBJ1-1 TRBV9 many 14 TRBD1 CASSDRGRGTEAFF TGTGCCAGCAGCGATAGGGGGCGAGGCACTGAAGCTTTCTTT
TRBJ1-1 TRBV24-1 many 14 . CATSDLVRDTEAFF TGTGCCACCAGTGATTTGGTCAGGGACACTGAAGCTTTCTTT
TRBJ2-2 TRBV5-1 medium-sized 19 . CASSLGFATLAKNTGELFF TGCGCCAGCAGCTTGGGGTTTGCAACCCTAGCGAAGAACACCGGGGAGCTGTTTTTT
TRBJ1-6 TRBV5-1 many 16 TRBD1 CASSLVRSTGGSPLHF TGCGCCAGCAGCTTGGTTCGTTCCACAGGGGGTTCACCCCTCCACTTT
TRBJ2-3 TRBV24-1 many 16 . CATGDSGPHYGDTQYF TGTGCCACCGGGGATAGTGGGCCACATTACGGAGATACGCAGTATTTT
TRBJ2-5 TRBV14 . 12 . CSSSHRRETQYF TGTTCCAGCAGCCATAGAAGAGAGACCCAGTACTTC